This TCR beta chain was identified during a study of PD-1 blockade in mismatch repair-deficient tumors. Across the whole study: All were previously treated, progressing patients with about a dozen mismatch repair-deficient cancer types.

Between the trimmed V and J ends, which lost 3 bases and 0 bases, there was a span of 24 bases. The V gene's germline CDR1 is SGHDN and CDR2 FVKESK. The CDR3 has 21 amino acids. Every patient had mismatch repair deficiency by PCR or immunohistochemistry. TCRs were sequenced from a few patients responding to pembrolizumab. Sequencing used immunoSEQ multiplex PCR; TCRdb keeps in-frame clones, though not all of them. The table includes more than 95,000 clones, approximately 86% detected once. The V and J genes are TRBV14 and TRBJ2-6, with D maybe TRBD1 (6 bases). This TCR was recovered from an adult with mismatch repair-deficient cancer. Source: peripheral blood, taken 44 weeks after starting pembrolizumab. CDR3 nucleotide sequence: TGTGCCAGCAGCCAGGTGTTCGACAGGTCCGAACCCTTCTCTGGGGCCAACGTCCTGACTTTC. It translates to CASSQVFDRSEPFSGANVLTF. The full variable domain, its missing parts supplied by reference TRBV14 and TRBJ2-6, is EAGVTQFPSHSVIEKGQTVTLRCDPISGHDNLYWYRRVMGKEIKFLLHFVKESKQDESGMPNNRFLAERTGGTYSTLKVQPAELEDSGVYFCASSQVFDRSEPFSGANVLTFGAGSRLTVL.